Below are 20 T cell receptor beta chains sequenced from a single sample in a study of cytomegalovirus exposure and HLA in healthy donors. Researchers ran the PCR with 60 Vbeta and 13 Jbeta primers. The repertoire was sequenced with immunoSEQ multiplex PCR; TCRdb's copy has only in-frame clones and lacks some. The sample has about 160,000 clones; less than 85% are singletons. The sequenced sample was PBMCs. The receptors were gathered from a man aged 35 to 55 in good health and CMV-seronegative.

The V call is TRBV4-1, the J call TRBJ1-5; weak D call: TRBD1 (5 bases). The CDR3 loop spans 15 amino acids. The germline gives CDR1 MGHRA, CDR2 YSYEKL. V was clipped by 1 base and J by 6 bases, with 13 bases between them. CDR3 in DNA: TGCGCCAGCAGCCAAGGGGAACAGGTCCCTCAGCCCCAGCATTTT. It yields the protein CASSQGEQVPQPQHF.

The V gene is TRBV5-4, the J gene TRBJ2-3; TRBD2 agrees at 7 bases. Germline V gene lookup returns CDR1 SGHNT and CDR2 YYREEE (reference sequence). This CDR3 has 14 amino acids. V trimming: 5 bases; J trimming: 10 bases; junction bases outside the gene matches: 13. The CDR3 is CASSSGTIRTAQYF. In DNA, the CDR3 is TGTGCCAGCAGTTCCGGGACTATCCGAACAGCGCAGTATTTT. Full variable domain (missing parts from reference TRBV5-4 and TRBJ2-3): ETGVTQSPTHLIKTRGQQVTLRCSSQSGHNTVSWYQQALGQGPQFIFQYYREEENGRGNFPPRFSGLQFPNYSSELNVNALELDDSALYLCASSSGTIRTAQYFGPGTRLTVL.

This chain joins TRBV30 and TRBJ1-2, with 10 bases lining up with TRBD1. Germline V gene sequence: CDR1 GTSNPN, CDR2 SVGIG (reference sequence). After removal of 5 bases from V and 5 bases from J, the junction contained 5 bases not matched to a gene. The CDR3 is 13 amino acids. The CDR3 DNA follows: TGTGCCTGGGGGGCGGACAGGGGGTATGGCTACACCTTC. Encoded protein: CAWGADRGYGYTF.

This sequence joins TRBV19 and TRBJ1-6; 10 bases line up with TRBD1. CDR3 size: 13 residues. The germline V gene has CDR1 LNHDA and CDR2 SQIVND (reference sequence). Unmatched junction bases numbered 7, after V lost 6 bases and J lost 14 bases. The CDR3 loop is CASRLTGGSSLHF. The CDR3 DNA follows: TGTGCCAGTAGACTGACAGGGGGCTCCTCCCTCCACTTT.

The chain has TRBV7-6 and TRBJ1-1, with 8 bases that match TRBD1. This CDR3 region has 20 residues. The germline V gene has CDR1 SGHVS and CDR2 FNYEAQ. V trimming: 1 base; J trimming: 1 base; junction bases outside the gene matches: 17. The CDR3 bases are TGTGCCAGCAGCTTAGGTCTAACCAGGGCAGGGGGCGTCGAGAACACTGAAGCTTTCTTT. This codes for CASSLGLTRAGGVENTEAFF.

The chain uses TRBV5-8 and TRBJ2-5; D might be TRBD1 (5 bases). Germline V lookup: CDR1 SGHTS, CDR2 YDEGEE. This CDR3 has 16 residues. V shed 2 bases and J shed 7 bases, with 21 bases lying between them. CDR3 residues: CASSLAPASGFVTQYF. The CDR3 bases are TGTGCCAGCAGCTTAGCCCCCGCCTCAGGGTTTGTGACCCAGTACTTC.

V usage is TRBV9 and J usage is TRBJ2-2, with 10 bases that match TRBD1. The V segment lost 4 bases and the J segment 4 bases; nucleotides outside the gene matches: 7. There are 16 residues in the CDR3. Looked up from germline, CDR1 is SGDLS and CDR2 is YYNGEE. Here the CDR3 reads CASSLRTGGGTGELFF. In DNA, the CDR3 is TGTGCCAGCAGCTTAAGGACAGGGGGAGGCACCGGGGAGCTGTTTTTT.

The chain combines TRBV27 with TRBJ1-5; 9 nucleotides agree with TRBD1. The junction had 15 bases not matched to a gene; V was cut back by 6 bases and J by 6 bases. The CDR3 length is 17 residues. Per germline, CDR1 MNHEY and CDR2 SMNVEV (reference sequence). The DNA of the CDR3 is TGTGCCAGCAGGACCGGGACAGGGCGCGGTCGAGGTCAGCCCCAGCATTTT. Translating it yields CASRTGTGRGRGQPQHF.

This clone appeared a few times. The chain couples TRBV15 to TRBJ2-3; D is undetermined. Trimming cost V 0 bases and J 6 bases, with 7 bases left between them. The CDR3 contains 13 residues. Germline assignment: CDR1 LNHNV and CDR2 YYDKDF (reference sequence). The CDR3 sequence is CATSRDSRDTQYF. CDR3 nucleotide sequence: TGTGCCACCAGCAGAGATTCCCGGGATACGCAGTATTTT.

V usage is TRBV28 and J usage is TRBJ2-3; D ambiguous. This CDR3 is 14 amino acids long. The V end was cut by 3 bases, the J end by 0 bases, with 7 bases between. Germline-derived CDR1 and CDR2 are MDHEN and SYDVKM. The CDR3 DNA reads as TGTGCCAGCAGTTTTATCGGGAGCACAGATACGCAGTATTTT. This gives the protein CASSFIGSTDTQYF. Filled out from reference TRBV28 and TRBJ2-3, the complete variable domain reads DVKVTQSSRYLVKRTGEKVFLECVQDMDHENMFWYRQDPGLGLRLIYFSYDVKMKEKGDIPEGYSVSREKKERFSLILESASTNQTSMYLCASSFIGSTDTQYFGPGTRLTVL.

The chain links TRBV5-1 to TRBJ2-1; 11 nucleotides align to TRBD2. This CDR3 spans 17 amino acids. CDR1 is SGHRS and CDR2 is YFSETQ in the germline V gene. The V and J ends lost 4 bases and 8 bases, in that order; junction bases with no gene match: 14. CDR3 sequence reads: CASSIGASGGRVHEQFF. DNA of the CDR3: TGCGCCAGCAGCATTGGGGCTAGCGGGGGGCGGGTCCATGAGCAGTTCTTC.

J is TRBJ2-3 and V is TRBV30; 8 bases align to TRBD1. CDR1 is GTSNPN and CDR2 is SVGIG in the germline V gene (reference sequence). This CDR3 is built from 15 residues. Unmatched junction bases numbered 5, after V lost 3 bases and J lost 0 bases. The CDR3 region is CAWSQGAVSTDTQYF. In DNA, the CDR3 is TGTGCCTGGAGCCAGGGGGCGGTGAGCACAGATACGCAGTATTTT. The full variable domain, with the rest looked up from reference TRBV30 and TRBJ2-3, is SQTIHQWPATLVQPVGSPLSLECTVEGTSNPNLYWYRQAAGRGLQLLFYSVGIGQISSEVPQNLSASRPQDRQFILSSKKLLLSDSGFYLCAWSQGAVSTDTQYFGPGTRLTVL.

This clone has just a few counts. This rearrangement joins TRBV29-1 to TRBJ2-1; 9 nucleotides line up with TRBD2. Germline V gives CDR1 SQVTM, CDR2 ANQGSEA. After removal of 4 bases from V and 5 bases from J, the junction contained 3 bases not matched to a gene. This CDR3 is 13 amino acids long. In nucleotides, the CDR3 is TGCAGCGTTGTGACTAGCGGAAACAATGAGCAGTTCTTC. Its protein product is CSVVTSGNNEQFF.

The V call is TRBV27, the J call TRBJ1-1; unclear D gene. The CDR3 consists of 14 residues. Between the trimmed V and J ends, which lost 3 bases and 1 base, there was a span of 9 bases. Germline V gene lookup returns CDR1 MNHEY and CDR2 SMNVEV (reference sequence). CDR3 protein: CASSFSGSNTEAFF. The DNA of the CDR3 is TGTGCCAGCAGTTTCAGCGGGTCGAACACTGAAGCTTTCTTT.

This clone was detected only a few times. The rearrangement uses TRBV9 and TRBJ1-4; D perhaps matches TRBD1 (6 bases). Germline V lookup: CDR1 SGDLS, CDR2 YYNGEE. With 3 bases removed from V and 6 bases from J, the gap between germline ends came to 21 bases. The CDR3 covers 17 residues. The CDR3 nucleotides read TGTGCCAGCAGCGCTTACTTTGGGGGGGCCGGTTATGAAAAACTGTTTTTT. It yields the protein CASSAYFGGAGYEKLFF.

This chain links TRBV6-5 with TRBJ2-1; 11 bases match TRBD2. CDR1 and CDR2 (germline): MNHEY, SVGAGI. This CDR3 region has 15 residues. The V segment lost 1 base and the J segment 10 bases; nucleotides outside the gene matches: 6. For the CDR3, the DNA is TGTGCCAGCAGTTACTATAGCGGGGGGGCCGGGGAGCAGTTCTTC. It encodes CASSYYSGGAGEQFF.

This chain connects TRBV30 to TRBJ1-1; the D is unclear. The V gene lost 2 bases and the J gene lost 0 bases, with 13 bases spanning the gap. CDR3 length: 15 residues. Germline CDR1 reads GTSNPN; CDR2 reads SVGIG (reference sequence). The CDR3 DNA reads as TGTGCCTGGAGTCCCTTGCGTCCTATGAACACTGAAGCTTTCTTT. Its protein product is CAWSPLRPMNTEAFF.

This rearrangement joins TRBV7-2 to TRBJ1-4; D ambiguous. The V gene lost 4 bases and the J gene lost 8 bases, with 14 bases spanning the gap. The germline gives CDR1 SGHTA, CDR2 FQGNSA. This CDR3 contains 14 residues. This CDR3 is CASSSRYGSEKLFF. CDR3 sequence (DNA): TGTGCCAGCAGCTCTCGGTACGGGAGCGAAAAACTGTTTTTT.

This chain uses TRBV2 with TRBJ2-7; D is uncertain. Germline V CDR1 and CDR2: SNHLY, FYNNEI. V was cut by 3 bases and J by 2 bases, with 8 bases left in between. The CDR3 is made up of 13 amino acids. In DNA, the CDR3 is TGTGCCAGCAGTGAGGCCAGAACCTACGAGCAGTACTTC. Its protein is CASSEARTYEQYF.

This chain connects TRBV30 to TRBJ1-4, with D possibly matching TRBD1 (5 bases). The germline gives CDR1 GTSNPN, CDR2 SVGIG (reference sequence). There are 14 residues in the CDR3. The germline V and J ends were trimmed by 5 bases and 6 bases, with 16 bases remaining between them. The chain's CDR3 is CAWGLGLRDEKLFF. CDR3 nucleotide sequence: TGTGCCTGGGGGTTGGGACTCCGGGATGAAAAACTGTTTTTT.